One sample yielded the 18 T cell receptor beta chains listed below, sequenced in a study of T cell responses to AZD1222 COVID-19 vaccine. Repertoires were generated with immunoSEQ multiplex PCR, while TCRdb's copy carries only in-frame clones and drops some. The sample lists 120,000 to 150,000 clones; about nine tenths were seen once. The specimen comprised peripheral blood, sampled on day 0 of MenACWY control vaccination. The receptors stem from an adult in good health.

V usage is TRBV27 and J usage is TRBJ1-5; D uncertain. CDR3 length: 13 residues. V lost 2 bases and J 4 bases, leaving 6 bases between the germline ends. Germline V gives CDR1 MNHEY, CDR2 SMNVEV (reference sequence). The CDR3 DNA reads TGTGCCAGCAGTTTAATGAGGAATCAGCCCCAGCATTTT. This sequence encodes CASSLMRNQPQHF.

The chain joins TRBV6-5 to TRBJ1-2; D is unresolved. Per germline, CDR1 MNHEY and CDR2 SVGAGI. This CDR3 is built from 11 residues. V was shortened by 3 bases and J by 8 bases, with 7 bases between the two germline ends. CDR3 nucleotides: TGTGCCAGCAGTTATTTGGGCGGCTACACCTTC. Its translation: CASSYLGGYTF.

The CDR3 region has the DNA TGTGCCAGCAGTCCTGGGGGACCGGGGAATCAGCCCCAGCATTTT. As protein: CASSPGGPGNQPQHF. The rearrangement uses TRBV7-2 and TRBJ1-5, with D possibly matching TRBD1 (5 bases). Germline loops: CDR1 SGHTA, CDR2 FQGNSA. CDR3 length equals 15 residues. Trimming took 6 bases from V and 4 from J, leaving 16 bases between them.

This clone was observed once. This chain joins TRBV19 and TRBJ1-1; tentatively, D is TRBD1 (6 bases). The V end lost 9 bases, the J end lost 5 bases, and 19 bases lay between the germline ends. Germline V gene lookup returns CDR1 LNHDA and CDR2 SQIVND (reference sequence). The CDR3 has 14 amino acids. CDR3: CASNPRSGETEAFF. The CDR3 coding sequence is TGTGCCAGCAATCCCCGTTCAGGGGAGACTGAAGCTTTCTTT.

Only one count was recorded for this clone. The chain links TRBV19 to TRBJ2-2; D perhaps matches TRBD2 (5 bases). The CDR3 is 14 residues long. Germline V gives CDR1 LNHDA, CDR2 SQIVND (reference sequence). V gave up 7 bases and J gave up 7 bases, with 16 bases separating them. The CDR3 protein is CASTIEGRHGELFF. CDR3 nucleotide sequence: TGTGCCAGTACCATAGAGGGTCGACACGGGGAGCTGTTTTTT. Full variable domain (outside the CDR3, taken from reference TRBV19 and TRBJ2-2): DGGITQSPKYLFRKEGQNVTLSCEQNLNHDAMYWYRQDPGQGLRLIYYSQIVNDFQKGDIAEGYSVSREKKESFPLTVTSAQKNPTAFYLCASTIEGRHGELFFGEGSRLTVL.

V is TRBV18 and J is TRBJ1-2; no firm D call. V was trimmed by 1 base and J by 0 bases, leaving 12 bases between them. Per germline, CDR1 KGHSH and CDR2 LQKENI. This CDR3 contains 16 residues. CDR3 in DNA: TGTGCCAGCTCACCACTCCTCGAGGAATCTAACTATGGCTACACCTTC. This gives the protein CASSPLLEESNYGYTF.

The chain links TRBV7-9 to TRBJ2-3; D unresolved. The CDR3 extends over 16 amino acids. Trimming left V 0 bases short and J 0 bases short, with 10 bases between. Per germline, CDR1 SEHNR and CDR2 FQNEAQ (reference sequence). CDR3 nucleotides: TGTGCCAGCAGCTTAGCGGGCGGCGCTAGCACAGATACGCAGTATTTT. Its protein is CASSLAGGASTDTQYF.

CDR3 sequence: CSGEGGTTNEQFF. CDR3 bases: TGCAGCGGAGAGGGGGGGACAACCAATGAGCAGTTCTTC. The chain couples TRBV29-1 to TRBJ2-1; D is perhaps TRBD2 (7 bases). V lost 7 bases, J lost 6 bases, and 16 bases lay in between. There are 13 residues in the CDR3. The germline CDR1 and CDR2 sequences are SQVTM and ANQGSEA.

This rearrangement joins TRBV3-1 (or the pseudogene TRBV3-2) to TRBJ2-2; TRBD2 is a possible D gene (6 bases). The CDR3 extends over 16 amino acids. V gave up 1 base and J gave up 4 bases, with 13 bases separating them. CDR1 LGHDT and CDR2 YNNKEL come from the germline V gene (reference sequence). CDR3 protein: CASSQVGGAGTGELFF. For the CDR3, the DNA is TGTGCCAGCAGCCAAGTGGGCGGGGCGGGCACCGGGGAGCTGTTTTTT.

This chain uses TRBV7-9 with TRBJ2-7; tentative D call: TRBD1 (6 bases). V lost 5 bases and J 6 bases, leaving 17 bases between the germline ends. The CDR3 has 14 amino acids. Germline V gene lookup returns CDR1 SEHNR and CDR2 FQNEAQ (reference sequence). CDR3 DNA: TGTGCCAGCAGCGTCGCCCCACAGGGAGCCGAGCAGTACTTC. Its translation is CASSVAPQGAEQYF. Full variable domain (outside the CDR3, taken from reference TRBV7-9 and TRBJ2-7): DTGVSQNPRHKITKRGQNVTFRCDPISEHNRLYWYRQTLGQGPEFLTYFQNEAQLEKSRLLSDRFSAERPKGSFSTLEIQRTEQGDSAMYLCASSVAPQGAEQYFGPGTRLTVT.

The genes are TRBV9 and TRBJ1-1; TRBD1 is a possible D gene (6 bases). The CDR3 contains 20 residues. Germline V gives CDR1 SGDLS, CDR2 YYNGEE. Trimming pared 0 bases from V and 1 base from J, leaving 25 bases between. The CDR3 bases are TGTGCCAGCAGCGTAGACACTGACCCGGTCCCGTCAGGGGAGAACACTGAAGCTTTCTTT. It translates to CASSVDTDPVPSGENTEAFF. Full variable domain (rest looked up from reference TRBV9 and TRBJ1-1): DSGVTQTPKHLITATGQRVTLRCSPRSGDLSVYWYQQSLDQGLQFLIQYYNGEERAKGNILERFSAQQFPDLHSELNLSSLELGDSALYFCASSVDTDPVPSGENTEAFFGQGTRLTVV.

The V and J genes are TRBV11-2 and TRBJ2-1; 9 bases map to TRBD2. Germline CDR1 reads SGHAT; CDR2 reads FQNNGV. J gave up 2 bases and V 5 bases, and 10 bases lay outside the gene matches. The CDR3 has 17 amino acids. The CDR3 spells CASSLSISGGTYNEQFF. CDR3 bases: TGTGCCAGCAGCCTTTCTATTAGCGGGGGTACCTACAATGAGCAGTTCTTC.

V usage is TRBV12-5 and J usage is TRBJ1-1; tentatively, D is TRBD1 (6 bases). V was clipped by 3 bases and J by 1 base, with 9 bases between them. The CDR3 covers 14 residues. In germline, CDR1 is LGHNT, CDR2 FRNRAP. DNA of the CDR3: TGTGCTAGTGGTTTATCGACAGGGAACACTGAAGCTTTCTTT. Translation gives CASGLSTGNTEAFF.

This chain joins TRBV7-9 and TRBJ2-7; D possibly corresponds to TRBD1 (5 bases). V was clipped by 6 bases and J by 6 bases, with 24 bases between them. CDR1 is SEHNR and CDR2 is FQNEAQ in the germline V gene (reference sequence). This CDR3 is built from 16 residues. The CDR3 nucleotides are TGTGCCAGCAGTTTCCAACTGGGCGGAACAGGTGGCGAGCAGTACTTC. This gives the protein CASSFQLGGTGGEQYF.

CDR3 region: CASSLDPGATEAFF. CDR3 in DNA: TGTGCCAGCAGCTTAGACCCAGGGGCCACTGAAGCTTTCTTT. The chain joins TRBV7-6 to TRBJ1-1, with D tentatively TRBD1 (6 bases). The CDR3 totals 14 residues. Germline V gene lookup returns CDR1 SGHVS and CDR2 FNYEAQ. V was cut by 1 base and J by 4 bases, with 10 bases left in between.

This chain joins TRBV27 and TRBJ1-5; D unclear. The V gene lost 9 bases and the J gene lost 1 base, with 10 bases spanning the gap. The CDR3 has 13 residues. Per germline, CDR1 MNHEY and CDR2 SMNVEV (reference sequence). CDR3 bases: TGTGCCAGTCGCGTGGGGAGCAATCAGCCCCAGCATTTT. Protein: CASRVGSNQPQHF.

The chain joins TRBV4-1 to TRBJ1-1; D unclear. Trimming stripped 4 bases from V and 8 bases from J, with 14 bases between. The germline CDR1 and CDR2 sequences are MGHRA and YSYEKL. This CDR3 contains 13 residues. CDR3 in DNA: TGCGCCAGCAGCCGGGGAGGTCAATTAGAAGCTTTCTTT. Encoded protein: CASSRGGQLEAFF.

The chain employs TRBV10-1 and TRBJ1-1; TRBD1 might be the D (5 bases). Trimming shortened V by 0 bases and J by 6 bases, and 8 bases separated the two germline ends. This CDR3 region has 13 residues. Germline V lookup: CDR1 WNHNN, CDR2 SYGVQD (reference sequence). The CDR3 sequence: CASSESQGPEAFF. Here the CDR3 DNA reads TGCGCCAGCAGTGAGTCGCAGGGTCCTGAAGCTTTCTTT.